The 28 T cell receptor beta chains reported below all come from one sample, sequenced in a study of cytomegalovirus exposure and HLA in healthy donors. PCR employed 60 Vbeta and 13 Jbeta primers. TCRdb keeps only in-frame clones here, not all; method: immunoSEQ multiplex PCR. The table has fewer than 200,000 clones, 60% to 85% seen once. The sample taken for sequencing was PBMCs. These receptors came from a male donor in good health and CMV-seropositive.

The rearrangement uses TRBV6-1 and TRBJ2-7; 7 nucleotides align to TRBD2. The germline V gene has CDR1 MNHNS and CDR2 SASEGT. This CDR3 region has 16 residues. V lost 3 bases, J lost 6 bases, and 14 bases stayed unmatched. CDR3 nucleotide sequence: TGTGCCAGCAGTGATCTCAAGGGACTAAGGGCCCTCGAGCAGTACTTC. Its protein product is CASSDLKGLRALEQYF.

The CDR3 region has the DNA TGTGCCACCAGCAGTAGCGGGGGGGCCTCAGAGACCCAGTACTTC. Its translation: CATSSSGGASETQYF. This chain connects TRBV15 to TRBJ2-5; TRBD2 agrees at 11 bases. The V and J ends lost 3 bases and 4 bases, in that order; junction bases with no gene match: 4. This CDR3 contains 15 residues. CDR1 LNHNV and CDR2 YYDKDF come from the germline V gene (reference sequence).

This clone was counted a few times. J is TRBJ2-2 and V is TRBV27; 8 bases are a match to TRBD1. The germline gives CDR1 MNHEY, CDR2 SMNVEV (reference sequence). The CDR3 runs 15 residues. The V segment lost 7 bases and the J segment 0 bases; nucleotides outside the gene matches: 4. CDR3 loop: CASMEDRANTGELFF. The DNA for the CDR3 is TGTGCCAGCATGGAGGACAGGGCGAACACCGGGGAGCTGTTTTTT.

The V and J genes are TRBV6-1 and TRBJ2-3, with 9 bases matching TRBD1. Germline loops: CDR1 MNHNS, CDR2 SASEGT. This CDR3 region has 14 residues. V gave up 5 bases and J gave up 5 bases; unmatched junction bases: 5. CDR3 region: CASSPDRGGDTQYF. CDR3 DNA: TGTGCCAGCAGTCCGGACAGGGGAGGAGATACGCAGTATTTT.

This rearrangement joins TRBV5-1 to TRBJ1-2; unclear D gene. This CDR3 spans 13 amino acids. Trimming shortened V by 0 bases and J by 5 bases, and 8 bases separated the two germline ends. The germline V gene has CDR1 SGHRS and CDR2 YFSETQ. The CDR3 DNA sequence: TGCGCCAGCAGCTTGGTTCAGTCTTATGGCTACACCTTC. This encodes CASSLVQSYGYTF.

V is TRBV4-3 and J is TRBJ2-5; D may be TRBD1 (6 bases). Trimming pared 1 base from V and 7 bases from J, leaving 13 bases between. The CDR3 is 14 residues long. CDR1 is LGHNA and CDR2 is YSLEER in the germline V gene. The CDR3 here is CASSQGGGFGTQYF. The CDR3 DNA reads TGCGCCAGCAGCCAAGGAGGGGGTTTTGGGACCCAGTACTTC.

The genes are TRBV5-6 and TRBJ2-3; 11 bases fit TRBD2. Germline lookup yields CDR1 SGHDT and CDR2 YYEEEE. This CDR3 has 16 residues. With 5 bases clipped from V and 0 bases from J, the junction kept 5 bases outside the gene matches. The CDR3 DNA follows: TGTGCCAGCAGGCGACTAGCGGGGCTTAGCACAGATACGCAGTATTTT. Its protein is CASRRLAGLSTDTQYF.

V and J are TRBV4-3 and TRBJ2-5; tentative D call: TRBD2 (7 bases). Trimming stripped 1 base from V and 4 bases from J, with 16 bases between. The CDR3 covers 16 residues. Germline CDR1 is LGHNA and CDR2 is YSLEER. The CDR3 region is CASSQVSPGGLETQYF. CDR3 in DNA: TGCGCCAGCAGCCAAGTGAGCCCCGGGGGGCTAGAGACCCAGTACTTC.

The chain has TRBV11-2 and TRBJ1-2; no clear D. Trimming took off 2 bases at V and 0 bases at J, with 16 bases between the two ends. CDR1 and CDR2 (germline): SGHAT, FQNNGV. The CDR3 length is 17 residues. CDR3 region: CASSLFTSLAANYGYTF. CDR3 nucleotides: TGTGCCAGCAGCTTATTTACATCTCTGGCCGCTAACTATGGCTACACCTTC.

V is TRBV9 and J is TRBJ2-5; 10 nucleotides match TRBD2. From germline, CDR1 is SGDLS and CDR2 YYNGEE. The CDR3 totals 16 residues. J lost 5 bases, V lost 4 bases, and 11 bases had no gene match. CDR3 nucleotide sequence: TGTGCCAGCAGCTCCTATAGCGGGGGGTCATGGGAGACCCAGTACTTC. Protein: CASSSYSGGSWETQYF. The complete variable domain, with remaining parts taken from reference TRBV9 and TRBJ2-5, reads DSGVTQTPKHLITATGQRVTLRCSPRSGDLSVYWYQQSLDQGLQFLIQYYNGEERAKGNILERFSAQQFPDLHSELNLSSLELGDSALYFCASSSYSGGSWETQYFGPGTRLLVL.

The genes are TRBV7-3 and TRBJ2-6; 8 bases are a match to TRBD1. The CDR3 loop spans 15 amino acids. The J segment lost 2 bases and the V segment lost 5 bases, leaving 2 bases of the junction unmatched. Per germline, CDR1 SGHTA and CDR2 FQGTGA. The DNA for the CDR3 is TGTGCCAGCAGCCCGGACAGGGCTGGGGCCAACGTCCTGACTTTC. Protein sequence: CASSPDRAGANVLTF.

This clone was recorded only once. The chain couples TRBV19 to TRBJ1-1; D is ambiguous. CDR3 length: 14 amino acids. V shed 5 bases and J shed 3 bases, with 13 bases lying between them. Germline V CDR1 and CDR2: LNHDA, SQIVND (reference sequence). The CDR3 is CASSRETHYTEAFF. As DNA, the CDR3 is TGTGCCAGTAGTCGGGAGACCCACTACACTGAAGCTTTCTTT.

The gene calls are TRBV7-2 and TRBJ2-2, with 8 bases identical to TRBD1. Per the germline V gene, CDR1 is SGHTA and CDR2 is FQGNSA. Trimming took 6 bases from V and 1 from J; bases not matched to a gene: 7. This CDR3 contains 16 residues. Here the CDR3 reads CASSHTGGGNTGELFF. The DNA for the CDR3 is TGTGCCAGCAGTCATACAGGGGGAGGGAACACCGGGGAGCTGTTTTTT.

The chain couples TRBV18 to TRBJ2-5; tentative D call: TRBD1 (6 bases). The V and J ends lost 5 bases and 5 bases respectively, with 12 bases between them. CDR1 KGHSH and CDR2 LQKENI come from the germline V gene. The CDR3 spans 13 residues. This CDR3 reads CASSNREWETQYF. The CDR3 DNA follows: TGTGCCAGCTCAAACAGGGAGTGGGAGACCCAGTACTTC.

This chain links TRBV7-2 with TRBJ2-5; the D gene is possibly TRBD1 (5 bases). V lost 5 bases and J lost 7, with 14 bases in between. Germline V gene sequence: CDR1 SGHTA, CDR2 FQGNSA. CDR3 length equals 13 residues. The CDR3 protein is CASSPQTVRTQYF. The CDR3 DNA sequence: TGTGCCAGCAGCCCCCAGACAGTTAGGACCCAGTACTTC.

V is TRBV30 and J is TRBJ1-4; a weak D match, TRBD1 (5 bases). From germline, CDR1 is GTSNPN and CDR2 SVGIG (reference sequence). V was shortened by 8 bases and J by 5 bases, with 21 bases between the two germline ends. The CDR3 spans 15 residues. CDR3 protein: CAMHFFTGANEKLFF. Written as DNA, the CDR3 is TGTGCCATGCATTTTTTTACAGGTGCAAATGAAAAACTGTTTTTT.

The chain carries TRBV29-1 and TRBJ1-2; no definite D call. Trimming removed 6 bases at V and 2 bases at J, with 16 bases between. CDR1 is SQVTM and CDR2 is ANQGSEA in the germline V gene. This CDR3 region has 14 residues. CDR3 loop: CSVPGIGTNYGYTF. The CDR3 DNA reads TGCAGCGTCCCGGGGATCGGCACGAACTATGGCTACACCTTC. The full variable domain, its missing parts supplied by reference TRBV29-1 and TRBJ1-2, is SAVISQKPSRDICQRGTSLTIQCQVDSQVTMMFWYRQQPGQSLTLIATANQGSEATYESGFVIDKFPISRPNLTFSTLTVSNMSPEDSSIYLCSVPGIGTNYGYTFGSGTRLTVV.

The gene calls are TRBV4-3 and TRBJ2-1, with a tentative D call TRBD2 (5 bases). The V and J ends lost 1 base and 6 bases respectively, with 13 bases between them. The germline V gene encodes CDR1 LGHNA and CDR2 YSLEER. CDR3 size: 15 residues. The CDR3 here is CASSQAGLGGNEQFF. The DNA for the CDR3 is TGCGCCAGCAGCCAAGCAGGTCTAGGAGGCAATGAGCAGTTCTTC.

This clone was recorded many times. This sequence joins TRBV6-5 and TRBJ2-7; D is unresolved. Looked up from germline, CDR1 is MNHEY and CDR2 is SVGAGI. Trimming left V 6 bases short and J 2 bases short, with 8 bases between. The CDR3 loop spans 12 amino acids. As DNA, the CDR3 is TGTGCCAGCAGAGCTAGGACCTACGAGCAGTACTTC. Translating it yields CASRARTYEQYF.

The chain links TRBV5-6 to TRBJ1-2, with a weak D call TRBD1 (5 bases). With 0 bases removed from V and 8 bases from J, the gap between germline ends came to 17 bases. Germline CDR1 and CDR2: SGHDT and YYEEEE. CDR3 size: 15 residues. The CDR3 loop reads CASSLDFRGSEGYTF. The DNA of the CDR3 is TGTGCCAGCAGCTTGGATTTTAGGGGATCGGAGGGCTACACCTTC.

The V call is TRBV9, the J call TRBJ2-3; D gene uncertain. V lost 0 bases and J 3 bases, leaving 14 bases between the germline ends. The length of the CDR3 is 16 residues. Germline V gives CDR1 SGDLS, CDR2 YYNGEE. For the CDR3, the DNA is TGTGCCAGCAGCGTAGGCGCGAGAGCATTGACAGATACGCAGTATTTT. Its protein is CASSVGARALTDTQYF. Full variable domain (missing parts from reference TRBV9 and TRBJ2-3): DSGVTQTPKHLITATGQRVTLRCSPRSGDLSVYWYQQSLDQGLQFLIQYYNGEERAKGNILERFSAQQFPDLHSELNLSSLELGDSALYFCASSVGARALTDTQYFGPGTRLTVL.

This rearrangement joins TRBV11-2 to TRBJ1-1; 7 positions agree with TRBD1. The germline CDR1 and CDR2 sequences are SGHAT and FQNNGV. J gave up 4 bases and V 3 bases, and 5 bases lay outside the gene matches. CDR3 size: 14 residues. CDR3 region: CASSFTQGGTEAFF. The CDR3 nucleotides are TGTGCCAGCAGCTTTACGCAGGGGGGCACTGAAGCTTTCTTT.

CDR3 sequence reads: CASRPGLAENYEQYF. Written as DNA, the CDR3 is TGTGCCAGCAGGCCGGGACTAGCGGAAAACTACGAGCAGTACTTC. The chain links TRBV7-8 to TRBJ2-7, with 11 bases fitting TRBD2. V lost 6 bases, J lost 3 bases, and 7 bases stayed unmatched. The CDR3 extends over 15 amino acids. Germline CDR1 and CDR2: SGHVS and FQNEAQ.

The rearrangement joins TRBV30 to TRBJ2-7; TRBD1 agrees at 11 bases. CDR3 length: 13 residues. The germline V gene has CDR1 GTSNPN and CDR2 SVGIG (reference sequence). The V gene end was trimmed by 7 bases and the J gene end by 5 bases; junction bases not matched to a gene: 7. CDR3 amino acids: CAYWTGGFDEQYF. The CDR3 DNA sequence: TGTGCCTACTGGACAGGGGGCTTCGACGAGCAGTACTTC.

The V gene is TRBV5-1, the J gene TRBJ2-3, with 7 bases identical to TRBD1. Trimming removed 4 bases from V and 5 bases from J; junction bases left unmatched: 4. CDR1 SGHRS and CDR2 YFSETQ come from the germline V gene. This CDR3 has 13 amino acids. CDR3 in amino acids: CASSLDRVDTQYF. CDR3 sequence (DNA): TGCGCCAGCAGCCTAGACAGGGTAGATACGCAGTATTTT.

This sequence joins TRBV27 and TRBJ2-1, with 8 positions matching TRBD2. Germline V CDR1 and CDR2: MNHEY, SMNVEV (reference sequence). CDR3 size: 14 residues. V shed 8 bases, J shed 9 bases, and the junction held 12 bases outside the gene matches. The DNA for the CDR3 is TGTGCCAGCGGATTACTACCGGGGGGGGGTGAGCAGTTCTTC. Amino acids: CASGLLPGGGEQFF.

The chain's CDR3 is CASSATTGGLYEQYF. The CDR3 bases are TGTGCCAGCAGCGCCACGACAGGGGGCTTGTACGAGCAGTACTTC. The rearrangement uses TRBV9 and TRBJ2-7; 10 nucleotides line up with TRBD1. The V gene end was trimmed by 3 bases and the J gene end by 4 bases; junction bases not matched to a gene: 7. Germline V gene lookup returns CDR1 SGDLS and CDR2 YYNGEE. The CDR3 runs to 15 residues.

The chain employs TRBV5-6 and TRBJ2-3; D gene unclear. This CDR3 contains 12 residues. Germline values: CDR1 SGHDT, CDR2 YYEEEE. The V end lost 4 bases, the J end lost 6 bases, and 9 bases lay between the germline ends. CDR3 loop: CASSVFYDTQYF. DNA of the CDR3: TGTGCCAGCAGCGTGTTCTACGATACGCAGTATTTT.